The source of this T cell receptor beta chain is a study of T cells expressing NK-cell markers. In the study overall: Each TCR beta repertoire originated in sorted T cells that were CD3+CD56+NKG2C+, CD3+CD56+NKG2C- or CD3+CD56-NKG2C+. Of eight sequenced donors, seven were HCMV-seropositive and one HCMV-seronegative.

As for this clonotype: The target antigen is unknown.

Researchers built TCR beta cDNA using 5'RACE template switching with UMIs. TCRdb re-called the 5' RACE reads, yielding one record per CDR3 amino acid sequence without DNA. This specimen shows 90,000 to 130,000 distinct CDR3 sequences; the ten leading clones hold roughly 18%. The CDR3 length is 19 residues. Germline CDR1 MNHEY, CDR2 SVGAGI. Overall study findings and caveats: The share of CD8+ T cells held by dominant NKG2C+ clonotypes was about 1.0-7.5% in roughly 6 donors.

The TCR comes from a woman aged 18-70 years in good health. The V call is TRBV6-5, the J call TRBJ2-7; TCRdb calls TRBD2, which cannot be checked without DNA. The sequenced material came from blood T cells: a sorted CD56 or NKG2C T cell subset, CD4+ or CD8+ T cells, or bulk PBMC T cells (not recorded which). The CDR3 sequence is CASSCVGGLAGPGSYEQYF.